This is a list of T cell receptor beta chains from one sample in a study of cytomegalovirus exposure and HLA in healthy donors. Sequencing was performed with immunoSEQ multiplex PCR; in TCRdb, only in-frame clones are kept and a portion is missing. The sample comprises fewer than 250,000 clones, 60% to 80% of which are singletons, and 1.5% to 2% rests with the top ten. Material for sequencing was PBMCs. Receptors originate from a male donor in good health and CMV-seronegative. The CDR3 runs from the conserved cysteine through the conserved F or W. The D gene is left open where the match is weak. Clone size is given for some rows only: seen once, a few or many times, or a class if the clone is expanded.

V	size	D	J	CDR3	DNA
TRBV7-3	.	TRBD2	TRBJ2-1	CASSFSGTSGNSYNEQFF	TGTGCCAGCAGCTTTTCCGGGACTAGCGGGAATTCCTACAATGAGCAGTTCTTC
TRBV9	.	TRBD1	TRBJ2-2	CASSQGTNTGELFF	TGTGCCAGTTCACAGGGGACGAACACCGGGGAGCTGTTTTTT
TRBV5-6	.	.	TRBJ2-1	CASSLAGGAYNEQFF	TGTGCCAGCAGCTTGGCGGGGGGCGCGTACAATGAGCAGTTCTTC
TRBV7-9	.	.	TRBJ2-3	CASSLGAGGESTDTQYF	TGTGCCAGCAGCTTAGGTGCGGGTGGGGAGAGCACAGATACGCAGTATTTT
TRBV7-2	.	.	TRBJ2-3	CASSLNPGEDTQYF	TGTGCCAGCAGCTTAAACCCAGGGGAAGATACGCAGTATTTT
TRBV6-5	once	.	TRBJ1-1	CASSHWRGTEAFF	TGTGCCAGCAGTCACTGGCGGGGCACTGAAGCTTTCTTT
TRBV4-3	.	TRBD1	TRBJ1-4	CASSSGQGDEKLFF	TGCGCCAGCAGCTCGGGACAGGGGGATGAAAAACTGTTTTTT
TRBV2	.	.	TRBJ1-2	CASSDSDGYTF	TGTGCCAGCAGCGACAGCGATGGCTACACCTTC
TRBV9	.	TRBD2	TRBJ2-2	CASSVSREAGGELFF	TGTGCCAGCAGCGTATCCCGGGAGGCGGGCGGGGAGCTGTTTTTT
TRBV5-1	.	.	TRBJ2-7	CASSLEVQGSSYEQYF	TGCGCCAGCAGCTTGGAAGTTCAGGGAAGCTCCTACGAGCAGTACTTC
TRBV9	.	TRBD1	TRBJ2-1	CASSIQGASSYNEQFF	TGTGCCAGCAGCATACAGGGGGCTTCCTCCTACAATGAGCAGTTCTTC
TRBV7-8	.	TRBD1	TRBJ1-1	CASTVTGGATEAFF	TGTGCCAGCACAGTCACAGGGGGGGCCACTGAAGCTTTCTTT
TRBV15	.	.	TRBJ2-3	CATSSRQEVPLLYF	TGTGCCACCAGCAGTAGACAGGAGGTCCCACTACTGTATTTT
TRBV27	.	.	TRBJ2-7	CASRRGGEQYF	TGTGCCAGCAGGCGAGGGGGCGAGCAGTACTTC
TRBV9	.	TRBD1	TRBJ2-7	CASSVAPGGEGEQYF	TGTGCCAGCAGCGTAGCTCCAGGGGGCGAAGGCGAGCAGTACTTC
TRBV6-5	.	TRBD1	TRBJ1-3	CASSYPGTGPGNTIYF	TGTGCCAGCAGTTACCCAGGGACAGGGCCCGGAAACACCATATATTTT
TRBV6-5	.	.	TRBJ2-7	CASSYGQGKEQYF	TGTGCCAGCAGTTATGGGCAGGGTAAAGAGCAGTACTTC
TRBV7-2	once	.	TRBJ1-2	CASSLIGDGYTF	TGTGCCAGCAGCTTAATAGGGGATGGCTACACCTTC
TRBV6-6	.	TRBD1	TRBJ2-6	CASTGTGVTGANVLTF	TGTGCCAGCACTGGGACAGGGGTAACTGGGGCCAACGTCCTGACTTTC
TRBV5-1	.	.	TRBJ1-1	CASSYGENTEAFF	TGCGCCAGCAGCTACGGGGAGAACACTGAAGCTTTCTTT
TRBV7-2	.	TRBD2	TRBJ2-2	CASRSARTSSTGELFF	TGTGCCAGCAGATCTGCCCGGACTAGCAGCACCGGGGAGCTGTTTTTT
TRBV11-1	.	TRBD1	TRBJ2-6	CASSLWDRGRGANVLTF	TGTGCCAGCAGCCTTTGGGACAGGGGGCGTGGGGCCAACGTCCTGACTTTC
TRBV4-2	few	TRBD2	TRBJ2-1	CASSPSARRESHNEQFF	TGTGCCAGCAGCCCCTCTGCACGGCGGGAGTCCCACAATGAGCAGTTCTTC
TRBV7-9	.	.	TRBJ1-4	CASSLPATNEKLFF	TGTGCCAGCAGCTTACCCGCAACTAATGAAAAACTGTTTTTT
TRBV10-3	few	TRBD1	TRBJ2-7	CALGTGEDLEQYF	TGTGCCTTGGGGACAGGAGAGGATCTCGAGCAGTACTTC
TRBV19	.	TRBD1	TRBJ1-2	CASSIRGGDRDNQVNYGYTF	TGTGCCAGTAGTATAAGGGGCGGGGACAGGGATAATCAGGTGAACTATGGCTACACCTTC
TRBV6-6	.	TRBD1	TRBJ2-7	CASSYSAGGQDYEQYF	TGTGCCAGCAGTTACTCCGCTGGGGGACAGGACTACGAGCAGTACTTC
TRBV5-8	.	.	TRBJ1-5	CASSPDLSDSINQPQHF	TGTGCCAGCAGCCCCGACTTGTCAGACAGTATCAATCAGCCCCAGCATTTT
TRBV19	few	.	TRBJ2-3	CASSISGGPDTQYF	TGTGCCAGTAGTATTTCTGGGGGCCCAGATACGCAGTATTTT
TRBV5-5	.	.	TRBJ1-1	CASSLIALGGNTEAFF	TGTGCCAGCAGCTTGATCGCCCTGGGGGGGAACACTGAAGCTTTCTTT
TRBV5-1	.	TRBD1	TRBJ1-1	CASSLTQGPNRGLDTEAFF	TGCGCCAGCAGCTTGACCCAAGGACCAAACAGGGGCTTAGACACTGAAGCTTTCTTT
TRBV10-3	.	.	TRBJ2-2	CAISDTGDVGELFF	TGTGCCATCAGTGATACGGGGGATGTCGGGGAGCTGTTTTTT
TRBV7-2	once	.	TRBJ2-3	CASRRTSYTDTQYF	TGTGCCAGCAGAAGGACATCCTACACAGATACGCAGTATTTT
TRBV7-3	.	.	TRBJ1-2	CASSLWGGSNYGYTF	TGTGCCAGCAGCTTATGGGGGGGCAGTAACTATGGCTACACCTTC
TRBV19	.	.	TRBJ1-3	CASLIGGRRSGSTIYF	TGTGCCAGTCTAATCGGCGGCCGGCGCTCTGGAAGCACCATATATTTT
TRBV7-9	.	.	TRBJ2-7	CASSFRGHGTSYEQYF	TGTGCCAGCAGCTTCCGAGGACATGGAACCTCCTACGAGCAGTACTTC
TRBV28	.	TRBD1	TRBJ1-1	CASSLYQGAGYTEAFF	TGTGCCAGCAGTTTATACCAGGGGGCGGGGTACACTGAAGCTTTCTTT
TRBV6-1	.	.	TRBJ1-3	CASSDQGDTIYF	TGTGCCAGCAGTGATCAGGGTGACACCATATATTTT
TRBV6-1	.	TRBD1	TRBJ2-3	CASSSRDRGTDTQYF	TGTGCCAGCAGTAGCCGGGACAGGGGCACAGATACGCAGTATTTT
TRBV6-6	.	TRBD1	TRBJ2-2	CASSYDQGALPGELFF	TGTGCCAGCAGTTATGATCAGGGGGCGTTACCCGGGGAGCTGTTTTTT
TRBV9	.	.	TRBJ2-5	CASSVAGINQETQYF	TGTGCCAGCAGCGTAGCGGGGATTAATCAAGAGACCCAGTACTTC
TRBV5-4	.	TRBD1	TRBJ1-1	CASSIQGRNTEAFF	TGTGCCAGCAGCATACAGGGGAGGAACACTGAAGCTTTCTTT
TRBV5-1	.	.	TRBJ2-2	CASSLGPTAANTGELFF	TGCGCCAGCAGCTTGGGCCCGACTGCCGCGAACACCGGGGAGCTGTTTTTT
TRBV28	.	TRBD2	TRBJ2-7	CASSLLDGGSSYEQYF	TGTGCCAGCAGTTTGTTAGATGGCGGGAGCTCCTACGAGCAGTACTTC
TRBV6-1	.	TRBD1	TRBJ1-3	CASSEGTAYSGNTIYF	TGTGCCAGCAGTGAGGGGACAGCTTACTCTGGAAACACCATATATTTT
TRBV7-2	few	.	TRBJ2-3	CASSLGQASRVYF	TGTGCCAGCAGCTTAGGACAGGCTTCCAGGGTGTATTTT
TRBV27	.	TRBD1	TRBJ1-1	CASSSRPGQLIMNTEAFF	TGTGCCAGCAGCTCGAGACCGGGACAGCTTATAATGAACACTGAAGCTTTCTTT